Below are 5 T cell receptor beta chains sequenced from a single sample in a study of T-cell reconstitution after alpha-beta-depleted transplantation in children (dated by TCRdb to the mid-2010s). The library was prepared using PCR. The instrument was an Illumina HiSeq 2500. To normalize quantification of the TCRbeta repertoire, the TCR libraries were built with molecular barcoding that relied on unique molecular identifiers. TCRdb trimmed public reads at Q25 via fastp, called clones via MiXCR and kept in-frame beta chains. Duplicate CDR3 protein sequences are folded into a single record with the most common DNA and genes. For this sample the table gives some 490,000 distinct CDR3 sequences, of which about 12% were detected only once. The ten largest clones represent about 6% of the sample. The sample was PBMCs from the stem cell graft donor, taken from the stem cell graft. These receptors all stem from a human donor who donated a stem cell graft to a child with combined immunodeficiency.

This clonotype was counted between two and nine times. As DNA, the CDR3 is TGCGCCAGCAGCTTGACCCCTAGCGGGTATGGAGGGGAGCAGTACTTC. It translates to CASSLTPSGYGGEQYF. The chain links TRBV5-1 to TRBJ2-7; 8 bases line up with TRBD2. The V and J ends lost 1 base and 7 bases, in that order; junction bases with no gene match: 13. The CDR3 extends over 16 amino acids. The germline gives CDR1 SGHRS, CDR2 YFSETQ.

In its sample, this clonotype was seen many times. The chain is built from TRBV12-3 or TRBV12-4 and TRBJ2-7; no reliable D call. The CDR3 consists of 14 residues. Trimming shortened V by 5 bases and J by 4 bases, and 15 bases separated the two germline ends. The CDR3 DNA reads as TGTGCCAGCAGTACCCATAGCCCGAAATACGAGCAGTACTTC. Residues: CASSTHSPKYEQYF.

This clonotype was detected a few times. This sequence joins TRBV12-3 or TRBV12-4 and TRBJ2-5; tentatively, D is TRBD2 (6 bases). The length of the CDR3 is 13 residues. V lost 7 bases and J 9 bases, leaving 18 bases between the germline ends. CDR3 sequence (DNA): TGTGCCAGCACGCGGGGAACAGAAGGGGCCCAGTACTTC. Translation: CASTRGTEGAQYF.

The table lists this clonotype with a few counts. This chain connects TRBV4-3 to TRBJ1-2, with 7 bases lining up with TRBD1. V gave up 5 bases and J gave up 4 bases; unmatched junction bases: 7. The CDR3 loop spans 14 amino acids. From germline, CDR1 is LGHNA and CDR2 YSLEER. The CDR3 here is CASSALGTAYGYTF. The CDR3 region has the DNA TGCGCCAGCAGCGCACTAGGGACAGCCTATGGCTACACCTTC.

A few counts support this clonotype. This chain connects TRBV29-1 to TRBJ2-5, with TRBD1 matching 9 bases. The CDR3 has 16 amino acids. After removal of 5 bases from V and 3 bases from J, the junction contained 13 bases not matched to a gene. Germline values: CDR1 SQVTM, CDR2 ANQGSEA. For the CDR3, the DNA is TGCAGCGTTTCCCCCGTGCCGGGACAGGGCGAAGAGACCCAGTACTTC. Translation: CSVSPVPGQGEETQYF. Full variable domain (missing parts from reference TRBV29-1 and TRBJ2-5): SAVISQKPSRDICQRGTSLTIQCQVDSQVTMMFWYRQQPGQSLTLIATANQGSEATYESGFVIDKFPISRPNLTFSTLTVSNMSPEDSSIYLCSVSPVPGQGEETQYFGPGTRLLVL.